This T cell receptor (beta chain) was sequenced for a study of blood T cell repertoires in COVID-19. Study-level information: Specimens from acute and convalescent COVID-19 originated in the United States, Italy and Spain. PBMCs, B-cell-depleted T cells, or T cells were the source of the cDNA or gDNA that made up the material.

Germline V lookup: CDR1 MNHNS, CDR2 SASEGT. V lost 2 bases and J 7 bases, leaving 14 bases between the germline ends. CDR3 length: 15 residues. Enrollment of patients from Seattle took place during active infection, with longitudinal follow-up. Here immunoSEQ multiplex PCR was the method, and the copy in TCRdb shows in-frame clones only, minus some. The data contain 250,000 or so clones, around 91% of them seen just once; the ten biggest clones take up approximately 2.1%. J is TRBJ1-4 and V is TRBV6-1; weak D call: TRBD1 (5 bases). The TCR was taken from a woman in her fifties or sixties with COVID-19, enrolled during active disease. Sample: peripheral blood. CDR3 coding DNA: TGTGCCAGCAGTGAATTACGGGGACTTAGTGAAAAACTGTTTTTT. It specifies CASSELRGLSEKLFF.